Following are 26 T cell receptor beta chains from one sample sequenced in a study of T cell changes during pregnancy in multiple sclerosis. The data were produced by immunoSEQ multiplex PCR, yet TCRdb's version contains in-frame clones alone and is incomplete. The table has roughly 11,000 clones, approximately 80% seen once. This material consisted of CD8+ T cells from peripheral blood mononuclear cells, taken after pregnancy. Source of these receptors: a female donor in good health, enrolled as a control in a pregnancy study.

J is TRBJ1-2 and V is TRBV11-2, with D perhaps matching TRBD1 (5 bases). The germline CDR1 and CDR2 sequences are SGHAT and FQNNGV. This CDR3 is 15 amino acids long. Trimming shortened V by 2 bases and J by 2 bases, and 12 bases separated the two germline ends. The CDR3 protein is CASSLKPGLNYGYTF. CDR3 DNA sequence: TGTGCCAGCAGCTTAAAACCAGGGTTGAACTATGGCTACACCTTC.

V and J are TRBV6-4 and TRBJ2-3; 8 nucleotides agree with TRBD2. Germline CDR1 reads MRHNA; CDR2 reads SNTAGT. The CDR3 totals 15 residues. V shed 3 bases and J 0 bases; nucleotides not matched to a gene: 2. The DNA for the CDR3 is TGTGCCAGCAGTGAGGCGGGGGGTAGCACAGATACGCAGTATTTT. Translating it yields CASSEAGGSTDTQYF.

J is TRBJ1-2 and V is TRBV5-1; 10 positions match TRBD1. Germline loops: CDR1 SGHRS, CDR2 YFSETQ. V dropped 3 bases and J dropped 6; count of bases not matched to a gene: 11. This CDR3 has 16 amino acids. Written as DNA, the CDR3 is TGCGCCAGCAGCTCCGCACCGGGACAGGGGAGGCATGGCTACACCTTC. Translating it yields CASSSAPGQGRHGYTF.

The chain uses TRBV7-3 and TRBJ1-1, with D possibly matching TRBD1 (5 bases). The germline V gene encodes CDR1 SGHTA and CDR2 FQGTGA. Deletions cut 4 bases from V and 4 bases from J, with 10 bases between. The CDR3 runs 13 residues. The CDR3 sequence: CASSSGLITEAFF. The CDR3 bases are TGTGCCAGCAGCTCGGGACTGATCACTGAAGCTTTCTTT. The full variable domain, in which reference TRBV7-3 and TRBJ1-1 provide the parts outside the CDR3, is GAGVSQTPSNKVTEKGKYVELRCDPISGHTALYWYRQSLGQGPEFLIYFQGTGAADDSGLPNDRFFAVRPEGSVSTLKIQRTERGDSAVYLCASSSGLITEAFFGQGTRLTVV.

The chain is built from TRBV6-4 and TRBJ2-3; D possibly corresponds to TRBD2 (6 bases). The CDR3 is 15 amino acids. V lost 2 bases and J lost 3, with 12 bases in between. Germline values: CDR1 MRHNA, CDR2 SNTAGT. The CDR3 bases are TGTGCCAGCAGTGACGGGGCGGGGTCGACAGATACGCAGTATTTT. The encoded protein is CASSDGAGSTDTQYF.

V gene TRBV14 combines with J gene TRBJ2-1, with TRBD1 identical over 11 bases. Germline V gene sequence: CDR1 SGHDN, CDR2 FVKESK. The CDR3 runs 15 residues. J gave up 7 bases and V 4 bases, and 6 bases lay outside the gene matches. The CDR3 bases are TGTGCCAGCAGCCCCGGACAGGGGGCGGTGAATGAGCAGTTCTTC. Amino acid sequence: CASSPGQGAVNEQFF.

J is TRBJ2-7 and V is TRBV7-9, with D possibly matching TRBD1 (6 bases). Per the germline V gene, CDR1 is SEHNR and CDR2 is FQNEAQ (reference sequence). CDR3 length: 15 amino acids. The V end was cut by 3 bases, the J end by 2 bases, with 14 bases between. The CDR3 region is CASSFAGTPTYEQYF. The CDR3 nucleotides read TGTGCCAGCAGCTTTGCCGGGACACCTACCTACGAGCAGTACTTC.

The CDR3 DNA follows: TGCGCCAGCAGCCAAGAACCGGGCAACCAGGGCACTGAAGCTTTCTTT. Protein: CASSQEPGNQGTEAFF. The chain recombines TRBV4-1 with TRBJ1-1; D is perhaps TRBD1 (5 bases). V lost 0 bases and J 4 bases, leaving 15 bases between the germline ends. This CDR3 has 16 amino acids. Germline-derived CDR1 and CDR2 are MGHRA and YSYEKL.

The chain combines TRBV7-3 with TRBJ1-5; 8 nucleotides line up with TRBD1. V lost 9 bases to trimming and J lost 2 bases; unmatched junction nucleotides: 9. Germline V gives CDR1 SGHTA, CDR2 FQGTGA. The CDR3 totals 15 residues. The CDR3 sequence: CASCPDRERNQPQHF. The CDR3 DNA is TGTGCCAGTTGCCCGGACAGGGAGCGCAATCAGCCCCAGCATTTT.

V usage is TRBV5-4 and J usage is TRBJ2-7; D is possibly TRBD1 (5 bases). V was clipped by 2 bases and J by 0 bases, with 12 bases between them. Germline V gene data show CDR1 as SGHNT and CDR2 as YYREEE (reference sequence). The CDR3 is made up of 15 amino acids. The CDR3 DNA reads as TGTGCCAGCAGCTTCTGGTCAGGGAACTCCTACGAGCAGTACTTC. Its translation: CASSFWSGNSYEQYF.

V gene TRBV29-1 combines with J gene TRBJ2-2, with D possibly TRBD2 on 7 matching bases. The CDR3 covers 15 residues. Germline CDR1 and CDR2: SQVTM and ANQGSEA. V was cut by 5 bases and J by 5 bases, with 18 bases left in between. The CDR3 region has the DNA TGCAGCGTTAGGTGGACGGGGGGCCGAACCGGGGAGCTGTTTTTT. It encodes CSVRWTGGRTGELFF.

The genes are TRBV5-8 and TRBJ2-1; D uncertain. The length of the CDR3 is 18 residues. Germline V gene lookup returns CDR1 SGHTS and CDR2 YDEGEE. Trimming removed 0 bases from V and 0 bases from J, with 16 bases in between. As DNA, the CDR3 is TGTGCCAGCAGCTTGGCCGTAGAGTACCCTCCCTCCTACAATGAGCAGTTCTTC. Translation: CASSLAVEYPPSYNEQFF.

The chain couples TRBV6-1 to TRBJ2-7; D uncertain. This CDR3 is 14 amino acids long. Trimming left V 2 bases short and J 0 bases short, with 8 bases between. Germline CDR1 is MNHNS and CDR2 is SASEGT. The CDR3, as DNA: TGTGCCAGCAGTGAAAACTACTCCTCCTACGAGCAGTACTTC. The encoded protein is CASSENYSSYEQYF.

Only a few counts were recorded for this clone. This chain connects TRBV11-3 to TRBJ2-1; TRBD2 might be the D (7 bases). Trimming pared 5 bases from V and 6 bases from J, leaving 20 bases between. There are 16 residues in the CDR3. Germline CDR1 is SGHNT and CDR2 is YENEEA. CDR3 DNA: TGTGCCAGCAGCACCCGCGCAAGGGGGGGCCTCAATGAGCAGTTCTTC. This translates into CASSTRARGGLNEQFF.

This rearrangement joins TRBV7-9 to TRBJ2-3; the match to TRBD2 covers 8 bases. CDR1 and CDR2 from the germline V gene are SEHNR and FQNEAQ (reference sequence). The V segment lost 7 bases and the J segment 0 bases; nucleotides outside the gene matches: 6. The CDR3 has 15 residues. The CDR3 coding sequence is TGTGCCAGCACCGTTAGCGGGGTTAGCACAGATACGCAGTATTTT. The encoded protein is CASTVSGVSTDTQYF.

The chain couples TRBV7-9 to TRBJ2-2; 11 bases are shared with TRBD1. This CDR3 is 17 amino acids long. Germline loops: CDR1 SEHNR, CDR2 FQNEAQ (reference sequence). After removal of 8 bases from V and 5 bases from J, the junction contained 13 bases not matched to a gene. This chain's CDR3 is CASPLPPGQGATGELFF. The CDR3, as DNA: TGTGCCAGCCCCCTACCCCCCGGACAGGGGGCAACCGGGGAGCTGTTTTTT.

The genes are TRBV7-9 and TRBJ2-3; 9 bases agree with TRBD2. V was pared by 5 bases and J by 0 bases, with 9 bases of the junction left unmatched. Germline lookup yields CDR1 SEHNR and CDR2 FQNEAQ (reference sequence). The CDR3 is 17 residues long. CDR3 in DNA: TGTGCCAGCAGCGGTGCGGCGGGAGGGCCGAGCACAGATACGCAGTATTTT. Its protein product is CASSGAAGGPSTDTQYF.

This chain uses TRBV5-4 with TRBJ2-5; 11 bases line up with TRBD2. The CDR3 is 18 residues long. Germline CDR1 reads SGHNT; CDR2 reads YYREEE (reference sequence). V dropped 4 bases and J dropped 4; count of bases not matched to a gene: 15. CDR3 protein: CASSVPGLAGLRGETQYF. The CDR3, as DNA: TGTGCCAGCAGCGTCCCAGGACTAGCGGGTCTTCGAGGAGAGACCCAGTACTTC.

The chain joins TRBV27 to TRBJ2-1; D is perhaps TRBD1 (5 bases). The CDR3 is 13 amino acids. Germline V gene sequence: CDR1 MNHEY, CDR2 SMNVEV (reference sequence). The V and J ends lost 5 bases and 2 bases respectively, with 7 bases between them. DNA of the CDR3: TGTGCCAGCAGTCAGGGCCCCTACAATGAGCAGTTCTTC. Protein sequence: CASSQGPYNEQFF.

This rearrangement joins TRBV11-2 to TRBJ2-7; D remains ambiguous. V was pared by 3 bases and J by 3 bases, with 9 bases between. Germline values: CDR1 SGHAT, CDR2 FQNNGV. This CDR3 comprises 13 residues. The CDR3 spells CASSLGELYEQYF. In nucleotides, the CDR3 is TGTGCCAGCAGCTTGGGCGAACTCTACGAGCAGTACTTC.

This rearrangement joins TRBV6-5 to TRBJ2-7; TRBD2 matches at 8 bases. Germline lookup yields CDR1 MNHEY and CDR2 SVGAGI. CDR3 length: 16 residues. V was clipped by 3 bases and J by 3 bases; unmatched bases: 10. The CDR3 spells CASSYPWREERYEQYF. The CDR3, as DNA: TGTGCCAGCAGTTATCCTTGGCGGGAGGAGCGCTACGAGCAGTACTTC.

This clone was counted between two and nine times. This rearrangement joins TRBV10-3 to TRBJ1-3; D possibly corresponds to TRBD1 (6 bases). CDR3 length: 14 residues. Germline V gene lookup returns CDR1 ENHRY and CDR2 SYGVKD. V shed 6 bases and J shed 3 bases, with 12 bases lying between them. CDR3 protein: CAISQGRVGNTIYF. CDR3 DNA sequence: TGTGCCATCAGCCAGGGGCGAGTTGGAAACACCATATATTTT.

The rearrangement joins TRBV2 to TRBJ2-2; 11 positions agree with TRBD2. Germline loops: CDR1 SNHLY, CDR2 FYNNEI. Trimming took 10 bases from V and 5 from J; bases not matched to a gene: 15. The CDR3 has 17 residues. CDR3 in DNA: TGTGCCACTAAACCTTTTGGGCTAGCGGGGGGTACCGGGGAGCTGTTTTTT. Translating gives CATKPFGLAGGTGELFF.

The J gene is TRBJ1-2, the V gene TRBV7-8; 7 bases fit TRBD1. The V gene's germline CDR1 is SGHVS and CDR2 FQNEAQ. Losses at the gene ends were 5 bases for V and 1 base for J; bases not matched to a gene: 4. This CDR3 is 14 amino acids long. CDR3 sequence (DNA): TGTGCCAGCAGCCGAGGGACAGTTAACTATGGCTACACCTTC. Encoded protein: CASSRGTVNYGYTF.

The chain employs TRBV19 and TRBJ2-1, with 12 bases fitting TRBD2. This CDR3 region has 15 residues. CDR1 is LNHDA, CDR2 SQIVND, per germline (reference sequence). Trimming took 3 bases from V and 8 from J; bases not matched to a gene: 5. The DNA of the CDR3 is TGTGCCAGTAGTATGACTAGCGGGGGTTACGATGAGCAGTTCTTC. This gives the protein CASSMTSGGYDEQFF.

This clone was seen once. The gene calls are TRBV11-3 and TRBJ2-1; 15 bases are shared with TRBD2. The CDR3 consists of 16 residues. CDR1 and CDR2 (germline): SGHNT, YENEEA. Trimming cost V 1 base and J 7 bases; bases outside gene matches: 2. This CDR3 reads CASSLGGTSGGNEQFF. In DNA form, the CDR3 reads TGTGCCAGCAGCTTAGGTGGGACTAGCGGGGGGAATGAGCAGTTCTTC. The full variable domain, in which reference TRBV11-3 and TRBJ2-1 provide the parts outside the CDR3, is EAGVVQSPRYKIIEKKQPVAFWCNPISGHNTLYWYLQNLGQGPELLIRYENEEAVDDSQLPKDRFSAERLKGVDSTLKIQPAELGDSAVYLCASSLGGTSGGNEQFFGPGTRLTVL.